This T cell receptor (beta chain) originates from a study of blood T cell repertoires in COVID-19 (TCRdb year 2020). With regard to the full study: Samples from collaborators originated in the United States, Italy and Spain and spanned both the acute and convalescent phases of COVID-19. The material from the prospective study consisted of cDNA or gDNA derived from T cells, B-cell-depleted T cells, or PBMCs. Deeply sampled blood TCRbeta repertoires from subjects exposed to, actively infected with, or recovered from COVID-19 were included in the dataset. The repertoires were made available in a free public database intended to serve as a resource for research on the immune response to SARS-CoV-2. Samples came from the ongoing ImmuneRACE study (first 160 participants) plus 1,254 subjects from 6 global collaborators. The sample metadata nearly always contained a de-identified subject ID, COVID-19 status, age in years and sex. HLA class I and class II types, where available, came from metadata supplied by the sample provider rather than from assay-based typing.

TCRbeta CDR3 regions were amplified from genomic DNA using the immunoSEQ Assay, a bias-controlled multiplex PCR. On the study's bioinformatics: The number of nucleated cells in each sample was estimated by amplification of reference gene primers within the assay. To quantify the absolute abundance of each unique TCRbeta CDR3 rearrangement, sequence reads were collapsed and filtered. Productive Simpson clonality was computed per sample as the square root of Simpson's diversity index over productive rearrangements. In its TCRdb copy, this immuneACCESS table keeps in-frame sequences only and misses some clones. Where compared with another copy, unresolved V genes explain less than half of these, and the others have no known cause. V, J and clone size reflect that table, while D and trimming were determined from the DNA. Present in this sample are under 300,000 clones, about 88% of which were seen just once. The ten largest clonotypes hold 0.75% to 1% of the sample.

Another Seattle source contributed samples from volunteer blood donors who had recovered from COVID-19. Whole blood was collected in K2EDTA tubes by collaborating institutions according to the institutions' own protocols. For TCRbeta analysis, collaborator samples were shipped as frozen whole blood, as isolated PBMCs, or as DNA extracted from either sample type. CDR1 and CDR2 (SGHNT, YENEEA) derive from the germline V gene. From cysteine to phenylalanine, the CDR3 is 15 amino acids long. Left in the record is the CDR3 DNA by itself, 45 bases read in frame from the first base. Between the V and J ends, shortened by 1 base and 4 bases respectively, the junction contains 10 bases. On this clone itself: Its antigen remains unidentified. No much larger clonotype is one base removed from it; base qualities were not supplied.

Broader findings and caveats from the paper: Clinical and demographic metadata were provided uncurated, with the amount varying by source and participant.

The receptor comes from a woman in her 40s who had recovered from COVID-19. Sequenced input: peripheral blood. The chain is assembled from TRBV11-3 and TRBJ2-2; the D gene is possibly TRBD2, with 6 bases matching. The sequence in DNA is TGTGCCAGCAGCTTAGTGGTGGGGGGCACCGGGGAGCTGTTTTTT. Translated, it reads CASSLVVGGTGELFF.